This T cell receptor (beta chain) was identified during a study of blood T cell repertoires in COVID-19. The overall study: The study drew acute and convalescent COVID-19 samples from the United States, Italy and Spain. Nucleic acid was either cDNA or gDNA, and it came from T cells, B-cell-depleted T cells, or PBMCs.

In the study's own analysis: Amplifying reference gene primers gave estimates of nucleated cell counts. Assay: immunoSEQ multiplex PCR; the TCRdb copy retains only in-frame clones and omits some. The DNA was the basis for D and trimming; V, J and clone size are from that table. The data show some 40,000 clones, more than 80% seen once. There are 14 residues in the CDR3. With V trimmed by 7 bases and J by 8 bases, 11 bases remained unmatched. Germline V CDR1 and CDR2: LGHDT, YNNKEL (reference sequence). V usage is TRBV3-1 (or the pseudogene TRBV3-2) and J usage is TRBJ1-1, with TRBD1 matching over 9 bases. This clonotype was obtained from a middle-aged man with active or convalescent COVID-19. The sequenced sample consisted of peripheral blood. CDR3: CASKRGQGVSEAFF. The CDR3 nucleotides read TGTGCCAGCAAACGGGGACAGGGTGTCTCCGAAGCTTTCTTT.